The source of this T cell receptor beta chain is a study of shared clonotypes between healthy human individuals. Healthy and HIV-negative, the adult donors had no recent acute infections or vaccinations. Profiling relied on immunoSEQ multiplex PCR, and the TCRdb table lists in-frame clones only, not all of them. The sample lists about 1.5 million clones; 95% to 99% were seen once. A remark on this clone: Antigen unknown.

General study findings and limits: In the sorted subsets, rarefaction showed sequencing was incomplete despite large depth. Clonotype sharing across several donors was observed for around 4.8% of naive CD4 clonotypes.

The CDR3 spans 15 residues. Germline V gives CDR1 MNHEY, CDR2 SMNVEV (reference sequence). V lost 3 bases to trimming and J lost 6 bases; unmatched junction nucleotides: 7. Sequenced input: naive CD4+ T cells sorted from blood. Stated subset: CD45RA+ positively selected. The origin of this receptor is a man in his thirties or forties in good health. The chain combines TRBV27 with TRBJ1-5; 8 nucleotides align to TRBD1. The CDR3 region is CASSLGPGGFQPQHF. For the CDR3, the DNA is TGTGCCAGCAGTTTGGGACCAGGGGGCTTTCAGCCCCAGCATTTT.